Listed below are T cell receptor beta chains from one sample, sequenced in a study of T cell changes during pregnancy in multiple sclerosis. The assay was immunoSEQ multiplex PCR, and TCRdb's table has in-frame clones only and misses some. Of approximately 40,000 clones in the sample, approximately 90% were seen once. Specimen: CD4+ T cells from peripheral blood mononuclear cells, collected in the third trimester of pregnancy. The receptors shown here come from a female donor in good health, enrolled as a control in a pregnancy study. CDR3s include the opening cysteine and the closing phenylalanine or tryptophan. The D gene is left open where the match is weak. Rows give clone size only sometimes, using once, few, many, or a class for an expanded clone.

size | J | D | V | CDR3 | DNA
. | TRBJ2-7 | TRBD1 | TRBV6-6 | CASSRDRVTYEQYF | TGTGCCAGCAGTCGAGACAGGGTAACCTACGAGCAGTACTTC
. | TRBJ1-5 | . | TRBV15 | CATADRRYSNQPQHF | TGTGCCACCGCAGACAGGCGTTATAGCAATCAGCCCCAGCATTTT
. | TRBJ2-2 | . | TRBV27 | CASSSTGAEGGELFF | TGTGCCAGCAGTTCAACTGGGGCGGAGGGCGGGGAGCTGTTTTTT
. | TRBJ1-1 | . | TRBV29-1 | CSVSGGRGDTEAFF | TGCAGCGTATCGGGGGGTAGAGGGGACACTGAAGCTTTCTTT
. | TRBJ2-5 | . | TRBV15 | CATSRDSWATQYF | TGTGCCACCAGCAGGGACAGTTGGGCGACCCAGTACTTC
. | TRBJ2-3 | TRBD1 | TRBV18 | CASSPRQLQGGDTQYF | TGTGCCAGCTCACCGCGCCAACTACAGGGGGGAGATACGCAGTATTTT
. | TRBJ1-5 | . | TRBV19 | CASSIIYSNQPQHF | TGTGCCAGTAGTATTATTTATAGCAATCAGCCCCAGCATTTT
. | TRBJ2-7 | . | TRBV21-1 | CASSKHSHTPSPYYEQYF | TGTGCCAGCAGCAAACATAGCCACACGCCCAGCCCATACTACGAGCAGTACTTC
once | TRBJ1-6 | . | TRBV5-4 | CASSLLNSPLHF | TGTGCCAGCAGCTTACTGAATTCACCCCTCCACTTT
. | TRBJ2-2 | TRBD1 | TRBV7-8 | CASSPHRGGDTGELFF | TGTGCCAGCAGCCCGCACAGGGGTGGTGACACCGGGGAGCTGTTTTTT
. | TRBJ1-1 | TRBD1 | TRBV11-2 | CASSAGGQAEAFF | TGTGCCAGCAGCGCAGGGGGTCAAGCTGAAGCTTTCTTT
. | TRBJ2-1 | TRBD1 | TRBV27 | CASKGQASYNEQFF | TGTGCCAGCAAGGGACAGGCTTCCTACAATGAGCAGTTCTTC
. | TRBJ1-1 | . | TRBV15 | CATSRDREAEAFF | TGTGCCACCAGCAGAGACAGGGAGGCTGAAGCTTTCTTT
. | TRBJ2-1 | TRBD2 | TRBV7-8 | CASSLGDSGGKYNEQFF | TGTGCCAGCAGCTTAGGTGATAGCGGGGGGAAGTACAATGAGCAGTTCTTC
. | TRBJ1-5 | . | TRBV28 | CASSTRHRVQPQHF | TGTGCCAGCAGCACCCGCCACAGGGTTCAGCCCCAGCATTTT
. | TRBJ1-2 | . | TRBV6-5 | CASSLTQGGNYGYTF | TGTGCCAGCAGTTTGACGCAGGGTGGAAACTATGGCTACACCTTC
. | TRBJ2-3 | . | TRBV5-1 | CASSRLGTDTQYF | TGCGCCAGCAGCAGACTAGGTACAGATACGCAGTATTTT
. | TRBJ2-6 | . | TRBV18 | CASSPEFQGSGANVLTF | TGTGCCAGCTCACCGGAGTTTCAGGGGTCTGGGGCCAACGTCCTGACTTTC
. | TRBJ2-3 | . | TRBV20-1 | CSAFSLDTQYF | TGCAGTGCTTTTTCTCTAGATACGCAGTATTTT
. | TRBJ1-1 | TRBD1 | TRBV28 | CASSGLTGVDTEAFF | TGTGCCAGCAGTGGGCTGACAGGGGTGGACACTGAAGCTTTCTTT
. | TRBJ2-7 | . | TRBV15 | CATSRDLEGYEQYF | TGTGCCACCAGCAGAGATCTGGAGGGGTACGAGCAGTACTTC
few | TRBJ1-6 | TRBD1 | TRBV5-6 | CASSKGQIRGSPLHF | TGTGCCAGCAGCAAGGGACAGATAAGAGGTTCACCCCTCCACTTT
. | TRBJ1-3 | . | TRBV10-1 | CASSESRGNTIYF | TGCGCCAGCAGTGAGTCGCGGGGAAACACCATATATTTT
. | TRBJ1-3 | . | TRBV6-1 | CASRADGNTIYF | TGTGCCAGCAGGGCAGATGGAAACACCATATATTTT
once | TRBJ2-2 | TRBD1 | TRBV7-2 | CASSRTGSNTGELFF | TGTGCCAGCAGCCGGACAGGGTCGAACACCGGGGAGCTGTTTTTT
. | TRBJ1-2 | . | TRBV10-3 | CAISEGHGYTF | TGTGCCATCAGTGAGGGCCATGGCTACACCTTC
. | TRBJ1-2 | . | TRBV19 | CASTDLGKGRGYGYTF | TGTGCCAGTACCGATTTGGGGAAGGGGCGAGGTTATGGCTACACCTTC
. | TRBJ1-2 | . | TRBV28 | CASSGPGTFSYTF | TGTGCCAGCAGTGGGCCCGGGACATTCAGCTACACCTTC
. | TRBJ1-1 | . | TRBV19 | CASTPLGGTEAFF | TGTGCCAGTACCCCTTTAGGGGGAACTGAAGCTTTCTTT
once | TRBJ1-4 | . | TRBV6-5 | CASSRGATNEKLFF | TGTGCCAGCAGCCGCGGAGCAACTAATGAAAAACTGTTTTTT
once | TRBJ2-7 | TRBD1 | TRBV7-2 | CASSFNRGQDEQYF | TGTGCCAGCAGCTTTAACAGGGGTCAGGACGAGCAGTACTTC
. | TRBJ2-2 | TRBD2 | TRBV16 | CASSQYPAGFAGELFF | TGTGCCAGCAGCCAATACCCAGCGGGGTTTGCTGGGGAGCTGTTTTTT
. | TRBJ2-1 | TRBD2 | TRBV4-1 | CASSHPGLAGGFEYNEQFF | TGCGCCAGCAGCCACCCTGGACTAGCGGGGGGGTTTGAATACAATGAGCAGTTCTTC
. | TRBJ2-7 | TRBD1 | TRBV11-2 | CASSFGTDLYEQYF | TGTGCCAGCAGCTTTGGGACAGACCTATACGAGCAGTACTTC
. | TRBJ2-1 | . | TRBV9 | CASSVSGSYNEQFF | TGTGCCAGCAGCGTCTCGGGCTCCTACAATGAGCAGTTCTTC
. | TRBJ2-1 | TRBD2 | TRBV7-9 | CASSLTSGIGNEQFF | TGTGCCAGCAGCTTAACTAGCGGGATCGGAAATGAGCAGTTCTTC
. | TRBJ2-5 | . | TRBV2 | CASSEARSGRTETQYF | TGTGCCAGCAGTGAAGCGCGTTCAGGGAGGACGGAGACCCAGTACTTC